These T cell receptor beta chains were read from a single sample in a study of identical twins. TCRdb re-called the 5' RACE reads with MiXCR, one entry per CDR3 protein. Of 500,000 or so distinct CDR3 sequences listed, approximately 15% are singletons. These data were also reused for a study on yellow fever vaccine responses in identical twins.

Sequenced sample: CD4+ T cells sorted from blood. The receptor set was obtained from a woman between 18 and 29 years old in good health. Both conserved end residues are part of each CDR3. D genes are given only for firm matches. Some rows mark clone size as missing; the rest say once, few, many or name a class of expanded clone.

v_call	j_call	clone_size	d_call	cdr3_aa	cdr3_nt
TRBV12-3/TRBV12-4	TRBJ1-1	few	-	CASRKQVMNTEAFF	TGTGCCAGCAGGAAACAGGTTATGAACACTGAAGCTTTCTTT
TRBV7-2	TRBJ2-3	-	TRBD2	CASSSGLAASTDTQYF	TGTGCCAGCAGCTCCGGACTAGCGGCTAGCACAGATACGCAGTATTTT
TRBV6-5	TRBJ2-1	-	-	CASSYQPLSYNEQFF	TGTGCCAGCAGCTACCAACCCCTGTCCTACAATGAGCAGTTCTTC
TRBV10-2	TRBJ2-5	-	TRBD1	CASRDRGYQTQYF	TGCGCCAGCCGGGACAGGGGGTATCAGACCCAGTACTTC
TRBV6-4	TRBJ1-2	-	-	CASSVGSGLGYTF	TGTGCCAGCAGTGTCGGGTCCGGGCTAGGCTACACCTTC
TRBV7-9	TRBJ2-2	-	-	CASSSWTTGELFF	TGTGCCAGCAGCTCCTGGACCACCGGGGAGCTGTTTTTT
TRBV10-3	TRBJ2-5	few	-	CAISDLTTAQGFF	TGTGCCATCAGCGACCTAACGACGGCGCAAGGTTTCTTC
TRBV6-2/TRBV6-3	TRBJ2-7	few	-	CASRKQGLDYEQYF	TGTGCCAGCAGGAAACAGGGTTTGGACTACGAGCAGTACTTC
TRBV24-1	TRBJ2-7	few	TRBD2	CAVGGQVGYEQYF	TGTGCCGTGGGAGGGCAGGTCGGCTACGAGCAGTACTTC
TRBV20-1	TRBJ2-5	-	-	CSAPNSARGEETQYF	TGCAGTGCTCCGAATAGCGCCCGAGGGGAAGAGACCCAGTACTTC
TRBV20-1	TRBJ1-1	few	-	CSARPGAGVDTEAFF	TGCAGTGCTAGACCAGGGGCGGGAGTAGACACTGAAGCTTTCTTT
TRBV5-1	TRBJ2-3	many	-	CASSLTPSTDTQYF	TGTGCCAGCAGTTTGACACCTAGCACAGATACGCAGTATTTT
TRBV12-3/TRBV12-4	TRBJ2-3	-	-	CASSLGALGGFGTDTQYF	TGTGCCAGCAGCTTAGGGGCCCTTGGGGGATTTGGCACAGATACGCAGTATTTT
TRBV7-9	TRBJ1-6	few	-	CASSPRQDNSPLHF	TGTGCCAGCAGCCCCCGACAGGACAACTCACCCCTCCACTTT
TRBV5-1	TRBJ2-3	many	-	CASSLEQTTDTQYF	TGCGCCAGCAGCTTGGAGCAGACCACAGATACGCAGTATTTT
TRBV5-1	TRBJ2-3	few	-	CASSLPSSTDTQYF	TGCGCCAGCAGCTTACCAAGTAGCACAGATACGCAGTATTTT
TRBV28	TRBJ2-1	many	TRBD2	CASGPAGGVASNEQFF	TGTGCCAGCGGGCCAGCGGGAGGAGTCGCGAGCAATGAGCAGTTCTTC
TRBV29-1	TRBJ1-2	few	-	CSVDVAYGYTF	TGCAGCGTTGATGTTGCATATGGGTACACCTTC
TRBV4-1	TRBJ2-2	few	-	CASSPTPGELFF	TGCGCCAGCAGCCCCACCCCCGGGGAGCTGTTTTTT
TRBV7-2	TRBJ2-7	many	TRBD1	CASSLPAGGSYEQYF	TGTGCCAGCAGCTTACCCGCAGGGGGCTCCTACGAGCAGTACTTC
TRBV5-1	TRBJ1-1	-	-	CASRTALNTEAFF	TGCGCCAGCAGAACAGCCTTGAACACTGAAGCTTTCTTT
TRBV15	TRBJ1-1	-	TRBD1	CANTNRGDTEAFF	TGTGCCAACACGAACAGGGGCGACACTGAAGCTTTCTTT
TRBV12-3/TRBV12-4	TRBJ1-4	-	-	CASSRAAGAPEKLFF	TGTGCCAGCAGCCGCGCGGCGGGGGCGCCTGAAAAACTGTTTTTT
TRBV2	TRBJ2-3	-	TRBD2	CASSLTGGYTDTQYF	TGTGCCAGCAGTCTCACGGGGGGGTACACAGATACGCAGTATTTT
TRBV20-1	TRBJ2-7	-	TRBD2	CSASMVAGVSQRYF	TGCAGTGCTAGTATGGTAGCGGGGGTGTCTCAACGGTACTTC
TRBV5-1	TRBJ2-1	few	TRBD2	CASSLPKLAGGYNEQFF	TGCGCCAGCAGCTTGCCTAAACTAGCGGGGGGGTACAATGAGCAGTTCTTC
TRBV6-2/TRBV6-3	TRBJ2-3	few	TRBD2	CASRHQLAASTDTQYF	TGTGCCAGCAGACATCAACTAGCGGCTAGCACAGATACGCAGTATTTT
TRBV29-1	TRBJ2-3	few	TRBD2	CSVRTSGGAQYF	TGCAGCGTGAGGACTAGCGGGGGGGCTCAGTATTTT
TRBV11-2	TRBJ2-7	-	TRBD2	CASSLKASGSYEQYF	TGTGCCAGCAGCTTGAAAGCTAGCGGATCCTACGAGCAGTACTTC
TRBV3-1	TRBJ2-7	-	-	CASSWTAGEQYF	TGTGCCAGCAGCTGGACGGCCGGCGAGCAGTACTTC
TRBV20-1	TRBJ2-1	few	TRBD2	CSAPTGGPSDEQFF	TGCAGTGCCCCTACGGGAGGGCCCTCTGATGAGCAGTTCTTC
TRBV2	TRBJ1-5	few	-	CACEGGGNQPQHF	TGTGCCTGTGAGGGGGGTGGCAATCAGCCCCAGCATTTT
TRBV2	TRBJ2-5	few	TRBD2	CASSEFRPILAGGEETQYF	TGTGCCAGCAGTGAGTTCAGACCCATACTAGCGGGAGGAGAAGAGACCCAGTACTTC
TRBV20-1	TRBJ1-2	few	-	CSAPGGGRGGYTF	TGCAGTGCCCCTGGGGGGGGCAGAGGTGGCTACACCTTC
TRBV18	TRBJ2-7	-	TRBD1	CASSPGQGEVEQYF	TGTGCCAGCTCACCCGGACAGGGGGAGGTCGAGCAGTACTTC
TRBV21-1	TRBJ1-5	few	-	CASNRDRQSNQPQHF	TGTGCCAGCAACCGGGACAGACAATCCAATCAGCCCCAGCATTTT
TRBV9	TRBJ2-1	few	TRBD2	CASSASSGYYNEQFF	TGTGCCAGCAGCGCATCTAGCGGCTATTACAATGAGCAGTTCTTC
TRBV10-3	TRBJ2-2	-	TRBD1	CAISERGQGGTGELFF	TGTGCCATCAGTGAACGGGGACAGGGTGGCACCGGGGAGCTGTTTTTT
TRBV3-1	TRBJ1-2	few	TRBD1	CASSQGRQGASYTF	TGTGCCAGCAGCCAGGGACGACAGGGGGCGAGCTACACCTTC
TRBV6-1	TRBJ2-3	few	-	CAVRLGGSDTQYF	TGTGCTGTGAGGTTAGGGGGTTCAGATACGCAGTATTTT
TRBV11-3	TRBJ2-1	-	-	CASSSRSATEQFF	TGTGCCAGCAGCTCCCGGTCGGCGACAGAGCAGTTCTTC
TRBV7-2	TRBJ2-3	-	TRBD2	CASSLALSGGRDTQYF	TGTGCCAGCAGCTTAGCGTTGAGCGGGGGGCGAGATACGCAGTATTTT
TRBV7-9	TRBJ2-2	-	-	CASSRDKGRSGELFF	TGTGCCAGCAGCAGGGACAAAGGGCGGTCCGGGGAGCTGTTTTTT
TRBV12-3/TRBV12-4	TRBJ1-1	few	TRBD1	CASSLGTGNVNTEAFF	TGTGCCAGCAGTCTCGGGACAGGGAATGTGAACACTGAAGCTTTCTTT
TRBV16	TRBJ1-3	few	-	CASSHNRASGNTIYF	TGTGCCAGCAGCCATAACAGAGCCTCTGGAAACACCATATATTTT
TRBV3-1	TRBJ2-7	-	-	CASSQSPFPGYEQYF	TGTGCCAGCAGCCAATCCCCATTTCCTGGCTACGAGCAGTACTTC
TRBV29-1	TRBJ2-5	-	-	CSGQRDLEETQYF	TGCAGCGGTCAAAGGGACCTAGAAGAGACCCAGTACTTC
TRBV5-1	TRBJ2-1	-	-	CASSLQGTSYNEQFF	TGCGCCAGCAGCTTACAGGGGACTTCCTACAATGAGCAGTTCTTC
TRBV5-1	TRBJ1-1	-	TRBD1	CASSRTGEPYTEAFF	TGCGCCAGCAGCAGGACAGGGGAACCCTACACTGAAGCTTTCTTT
TRBV15	TRBJ2-3	-	-	CATSRDPRGTDTQYF	TGTGCCACCAGCAGAGACCCAAGAGGGACAGATACGCAGTATTTT
TRBV12-3/TRBV12-4	TRBJ2-4	many	-	CASSFTTGPSAKNIQYF	TGTGCCAGCAGTTTTACCACAGGTCCAAGTGCCAAAAACATTCAGTACTTC
TRBV21-1	TRBJ2-3	-	-	CASSKTARDTQYF	TGTGCCAGCAGCAAGACAGCGAGGGATACGCAGTATTTT